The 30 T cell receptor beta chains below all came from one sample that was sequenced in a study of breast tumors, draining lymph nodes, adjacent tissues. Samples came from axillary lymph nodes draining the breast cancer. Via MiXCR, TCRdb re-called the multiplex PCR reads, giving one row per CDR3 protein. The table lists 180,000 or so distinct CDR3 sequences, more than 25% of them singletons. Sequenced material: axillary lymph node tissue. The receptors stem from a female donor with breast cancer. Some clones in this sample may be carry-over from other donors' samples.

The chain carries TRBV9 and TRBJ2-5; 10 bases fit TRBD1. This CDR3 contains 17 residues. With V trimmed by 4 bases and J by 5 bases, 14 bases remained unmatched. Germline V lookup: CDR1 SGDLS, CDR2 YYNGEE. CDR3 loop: CASSLRDPGQGSETQYF. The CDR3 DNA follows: TGTGCCAGCAGCCTAAGGGACCCGGGACAGGGGTCGGAGACCCAGTACTTC.

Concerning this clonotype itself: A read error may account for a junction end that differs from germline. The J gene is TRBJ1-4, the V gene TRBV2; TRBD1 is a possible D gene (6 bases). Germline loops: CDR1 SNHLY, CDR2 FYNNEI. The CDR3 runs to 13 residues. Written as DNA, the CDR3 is TGTGCCAGCATTGAGGGGGGAAGGGGAAAAACTGTTTTT. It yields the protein CASIEGGRGKTVF.

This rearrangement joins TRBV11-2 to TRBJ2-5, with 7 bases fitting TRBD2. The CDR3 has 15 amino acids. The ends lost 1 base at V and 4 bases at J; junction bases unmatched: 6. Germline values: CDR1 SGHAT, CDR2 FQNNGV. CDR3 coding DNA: TGTGCCAGCAGCTTAGGAACTAGCGCTCGAGAGACCCAGTACTTC. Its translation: CASSLGTSARETQYF.

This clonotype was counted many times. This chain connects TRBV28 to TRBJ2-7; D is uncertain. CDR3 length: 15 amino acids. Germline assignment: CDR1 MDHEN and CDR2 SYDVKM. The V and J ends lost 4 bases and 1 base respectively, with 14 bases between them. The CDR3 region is CASSSPPDGSYEQYF. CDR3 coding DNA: TGTGCCAGCAGTTCCCCCCCTGACGGGTCCTACGAGCAGTACTTC.

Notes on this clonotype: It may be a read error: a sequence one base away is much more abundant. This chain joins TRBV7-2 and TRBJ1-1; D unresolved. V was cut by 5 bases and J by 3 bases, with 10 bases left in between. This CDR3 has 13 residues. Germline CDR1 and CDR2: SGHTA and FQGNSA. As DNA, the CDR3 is TGTGCCAGCAGCATAGAGCTTGACACTGAAGCTTTCTTT. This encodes CASSIELDTEAFF.

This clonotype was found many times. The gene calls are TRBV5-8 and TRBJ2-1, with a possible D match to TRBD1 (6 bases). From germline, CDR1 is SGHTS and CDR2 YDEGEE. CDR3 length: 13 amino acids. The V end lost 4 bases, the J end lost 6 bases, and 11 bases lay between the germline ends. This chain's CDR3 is CASSLTGGNEQFF. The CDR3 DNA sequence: TGTGCCAGCAGCCTGACAGGAGGCAATGAGCAGTTCTTC. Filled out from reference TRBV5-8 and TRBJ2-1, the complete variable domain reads EAGVTQSPTHLIKTRGQQATLRCSPISGHTSVYWYQQALGLGLQFLLWYDEGEERNRGNFPPRFSGRQFPNYSSELNVNALELEDSALYLCASSLTGGNEQFFGPGTRLTVL.

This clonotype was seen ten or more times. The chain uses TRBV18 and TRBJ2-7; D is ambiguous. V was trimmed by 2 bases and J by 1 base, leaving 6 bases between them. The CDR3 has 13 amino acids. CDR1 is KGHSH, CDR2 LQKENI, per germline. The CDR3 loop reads CASSPGVSYEQYF. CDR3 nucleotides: TGTGCCAGCTCACCAGGGGTTTCCTACGAGCAGTACTTC.

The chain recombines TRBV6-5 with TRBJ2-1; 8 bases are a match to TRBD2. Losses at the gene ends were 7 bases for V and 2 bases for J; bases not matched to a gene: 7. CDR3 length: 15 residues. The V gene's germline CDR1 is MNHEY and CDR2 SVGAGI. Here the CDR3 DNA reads TGTGCCAGCAAAGAGACGGGGGGGGCCTACAATGAGCAGTTCTTC. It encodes CASKETGGAYNEQFF.

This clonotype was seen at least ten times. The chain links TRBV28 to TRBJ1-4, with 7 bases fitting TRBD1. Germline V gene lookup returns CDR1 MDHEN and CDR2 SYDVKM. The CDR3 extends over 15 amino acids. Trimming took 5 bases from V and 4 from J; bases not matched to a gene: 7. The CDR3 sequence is CASSLTGQLNEKLFF. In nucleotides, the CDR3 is TGTGCCAGCAGTCTTACGGGACAGCTTAATGAAAAACTGTTTTTT.

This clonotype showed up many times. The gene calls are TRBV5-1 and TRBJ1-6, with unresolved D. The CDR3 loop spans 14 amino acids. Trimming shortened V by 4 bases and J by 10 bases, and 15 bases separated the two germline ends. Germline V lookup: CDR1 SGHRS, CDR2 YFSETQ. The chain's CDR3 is CASSPLGMDSPLHF. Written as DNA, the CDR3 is TGCGCCAGCAGCCCACTTGGGATGGACTCACCCCTCCACTTT. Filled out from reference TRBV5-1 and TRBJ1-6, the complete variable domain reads KAGVTQTPRYLIKTRGQQVTLSCSPISGHRSVSWYQQTPGQGLQFLFEYFSETQRNKGNFPGRFSGRQFSNSRSEMNVSTLELGDSALYLCASSPLGMDSPLHFGNGTRLTVT.

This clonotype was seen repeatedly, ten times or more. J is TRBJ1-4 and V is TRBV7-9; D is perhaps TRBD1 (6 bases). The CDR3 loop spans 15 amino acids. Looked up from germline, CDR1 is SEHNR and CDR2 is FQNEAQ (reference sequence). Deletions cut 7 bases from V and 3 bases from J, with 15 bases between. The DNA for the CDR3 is TGTGCCAGCACTCCGGGGAGGGGGGCTAATGAAAAACTGTTTTTT. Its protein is CASTPGRGANEKLFF.

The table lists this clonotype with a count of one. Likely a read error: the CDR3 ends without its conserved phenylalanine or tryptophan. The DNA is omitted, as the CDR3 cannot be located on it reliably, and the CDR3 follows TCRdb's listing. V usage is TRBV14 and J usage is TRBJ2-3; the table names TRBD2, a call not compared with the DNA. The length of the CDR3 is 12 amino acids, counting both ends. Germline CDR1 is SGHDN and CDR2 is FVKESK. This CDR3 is CASSLQGLVLQS.

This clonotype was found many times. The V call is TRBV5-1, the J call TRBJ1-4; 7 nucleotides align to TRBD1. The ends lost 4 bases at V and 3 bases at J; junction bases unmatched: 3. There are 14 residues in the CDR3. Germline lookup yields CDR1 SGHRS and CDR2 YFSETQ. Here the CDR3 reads CASSPTGPNEKLFF. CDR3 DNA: TGCGCCAGCAGCCCGACAGGGCCTAATGAAAAACTGTTTTTT.

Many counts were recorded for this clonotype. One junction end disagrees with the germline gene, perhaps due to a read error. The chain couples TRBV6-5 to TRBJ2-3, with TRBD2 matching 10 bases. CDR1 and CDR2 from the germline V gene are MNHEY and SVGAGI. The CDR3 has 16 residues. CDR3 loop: CASSHSSGRGADTQYF. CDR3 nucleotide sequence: TGTGCCAGCAGTCACTCCAGCGGGAGGGGCGCAGATACGCAGTATTTT.

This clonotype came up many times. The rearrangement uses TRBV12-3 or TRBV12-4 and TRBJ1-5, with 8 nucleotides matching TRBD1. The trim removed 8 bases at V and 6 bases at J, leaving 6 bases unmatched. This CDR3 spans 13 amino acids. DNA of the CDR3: TGTGCCAGCTCAGGACAGGGTCGTCAGCCCCAGCATTTT. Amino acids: CASSGQGRQPQHF.

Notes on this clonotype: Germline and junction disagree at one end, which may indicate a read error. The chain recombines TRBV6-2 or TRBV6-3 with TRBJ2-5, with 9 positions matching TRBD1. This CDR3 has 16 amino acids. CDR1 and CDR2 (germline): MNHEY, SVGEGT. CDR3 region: CASSDSEGTGLETQYF. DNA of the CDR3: TGTGCCAGCAGTGACTCGGAAGGGACAGGGTTAGAGACCCAGTACTTC.

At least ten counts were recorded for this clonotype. CDR3 amino acids: CASSPAGGSYEQYF. The CDR3 DNA is TGTGCCAGCAGTCCGGCGGGAGGGTCCTACGAGCAGTACTTC. V and J are TRBV27 and TRBJ2-7, with TRBD2 matching over 9 bases. The CDR3 runs 14 residues. Losses at the gene ends were 5 bases for V and 1 base for J; bases not matched to a gene: 3. Germline CDR1 and CDR2: MNHEY and SMNVEV (reference sequence).

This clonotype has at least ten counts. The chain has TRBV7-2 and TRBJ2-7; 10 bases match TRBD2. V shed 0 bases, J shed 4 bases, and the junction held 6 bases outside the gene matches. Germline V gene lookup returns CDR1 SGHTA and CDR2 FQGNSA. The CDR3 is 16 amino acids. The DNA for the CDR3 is TGTGCCAGCAGCTTAGCGAGCGGGAGGGTTTGGTACGAGCAGTACTTC. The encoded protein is CASSLASGRVWYEQYF.

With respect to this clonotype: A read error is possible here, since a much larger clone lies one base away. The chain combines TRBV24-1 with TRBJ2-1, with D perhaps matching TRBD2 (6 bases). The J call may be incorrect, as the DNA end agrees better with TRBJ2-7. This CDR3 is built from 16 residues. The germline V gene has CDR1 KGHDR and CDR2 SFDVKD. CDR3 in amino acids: CAASDAGGENYNEQYF. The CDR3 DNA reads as TGTGCCGCCAGTGACGCCGGGGGTGAGAACTACAATGAGCAGTACTTC.

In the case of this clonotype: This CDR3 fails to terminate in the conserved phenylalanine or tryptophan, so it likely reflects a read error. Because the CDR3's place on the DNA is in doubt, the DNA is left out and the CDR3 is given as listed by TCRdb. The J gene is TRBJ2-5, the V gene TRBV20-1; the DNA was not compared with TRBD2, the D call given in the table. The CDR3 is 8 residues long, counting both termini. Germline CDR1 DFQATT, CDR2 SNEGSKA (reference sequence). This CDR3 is CSARRLAG.

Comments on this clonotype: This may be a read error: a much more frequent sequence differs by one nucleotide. CDR3 DNA sequence: TGTGCCATCAGGCACACAACCGAGGGCACTGAAGCTTTCTTT. The encoded protein is CAIRHTTEGTEAFF. The gene calls are TRBV10-3 and TRBJ1-1; D is ambiguous. Looked up from germline, CDR1 is ENHRY and CDR2 is SYGVKD. The CDR3 sequence is 14 residues long. The V gene lost 6 bases and the J gene lost 4 bases, with 15 bases spanning the gap.

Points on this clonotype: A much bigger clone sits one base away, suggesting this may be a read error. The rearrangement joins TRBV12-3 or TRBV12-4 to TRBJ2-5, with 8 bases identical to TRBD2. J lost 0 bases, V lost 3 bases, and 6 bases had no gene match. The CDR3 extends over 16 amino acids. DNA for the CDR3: TGTGCCAGCAGTTTCGGTTCTAGCGGGTACCAAGAGACCCAGTACTTC. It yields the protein CASSFGSSGYQETQYF.

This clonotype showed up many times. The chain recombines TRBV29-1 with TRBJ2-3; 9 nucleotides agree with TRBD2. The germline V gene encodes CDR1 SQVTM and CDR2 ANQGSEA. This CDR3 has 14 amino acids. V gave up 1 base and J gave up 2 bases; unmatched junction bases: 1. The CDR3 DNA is TGCAGCGTTGAAGGACTAGCGGTCACAGATACGCAGTATTTT. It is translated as CSVEGLAVTDTQYF.

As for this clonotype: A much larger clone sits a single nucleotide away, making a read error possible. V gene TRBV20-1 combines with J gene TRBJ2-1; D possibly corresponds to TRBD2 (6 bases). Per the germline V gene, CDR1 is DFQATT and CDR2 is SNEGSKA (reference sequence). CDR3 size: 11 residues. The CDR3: CSARGGYEQSF. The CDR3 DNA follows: TGCAGTGCTAGGGGGGGTTATGAGCAGTCCTTC.

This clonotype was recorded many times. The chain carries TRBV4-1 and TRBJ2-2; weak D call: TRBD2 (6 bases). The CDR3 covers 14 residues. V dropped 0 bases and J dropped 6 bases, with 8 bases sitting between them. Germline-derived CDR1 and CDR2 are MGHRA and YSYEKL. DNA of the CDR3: TGCGCCAGCAGCCAAGAGGAGGGACCCGGGGAGCTGTTTTTT. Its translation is CASSQEEGPGELFF.

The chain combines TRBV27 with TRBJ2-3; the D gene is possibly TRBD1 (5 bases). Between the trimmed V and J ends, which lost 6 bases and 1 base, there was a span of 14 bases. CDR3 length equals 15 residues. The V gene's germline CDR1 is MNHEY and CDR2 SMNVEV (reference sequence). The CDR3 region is CASRDSYTRTDTQYF. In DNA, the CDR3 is TGTGCCAGCAGAGACAGTTACACTCGCACAGATACGCAGTATTTT.

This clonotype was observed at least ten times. CDR3 amino acids: CASSLASGGETQYF. As DNA, the CDR3 is TGCGCCAGCAGCTTGGCCTCAGGTGGGGAGACCCAGTACTTC. The V call is TRBV5-1, the J call TRBJ2-5; no clear D. This CDR3 has 14 residues. V dropped 0 bases and J dropped 5 bases, with 11 bases sitting between them. The germline V gene has CDR1 SGHRS and CDR2 YFSETQ.

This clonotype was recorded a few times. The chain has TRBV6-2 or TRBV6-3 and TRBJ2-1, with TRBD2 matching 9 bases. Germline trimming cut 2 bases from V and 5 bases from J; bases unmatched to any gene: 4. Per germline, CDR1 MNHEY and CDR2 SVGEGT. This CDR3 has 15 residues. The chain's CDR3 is CASSYGGRGHNEQFF. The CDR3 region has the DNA TGTGCCAGCAGTTACGGCGGGAGGGGCCACAATGAGCAGTTCTTC.

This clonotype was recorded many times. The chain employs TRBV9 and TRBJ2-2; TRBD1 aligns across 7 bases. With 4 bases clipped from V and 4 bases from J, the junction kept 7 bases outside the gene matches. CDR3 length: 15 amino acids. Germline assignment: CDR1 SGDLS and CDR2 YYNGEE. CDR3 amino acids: CASSPWDSLTGELFF. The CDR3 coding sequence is TGTGCCAGCAGCCCCTGGGACAGCCTCACCGGGGAGCTGTTTTTT.

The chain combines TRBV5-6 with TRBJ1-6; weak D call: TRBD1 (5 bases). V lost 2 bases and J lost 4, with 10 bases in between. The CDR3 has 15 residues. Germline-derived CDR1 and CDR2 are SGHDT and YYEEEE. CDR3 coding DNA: TGTGCCAGCAGCTTTACGACAGCGTATAATTCACCCCTCCACTTT. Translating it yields CASSFTTAYNSPLHF.